One TCR beta chain is described in this entry. Antigen specificity is unknown. The assay was immunoSEQ multiplex PCR, and TCRdb's table has in-frame clones only and misses some. This sample has fewer than 20,000 clones, with roughly 49% found just once. These data belong to a study of siplizumab effects on memory and regulatory T cells. On the study more broadly: Paired setups tested mixed lymphocyte reactions with approximately 1 ug/mL siplizumab or no drug.

Points from the study as a whole: The authors did not confirm suppressive function in proliferating Tregs from siplizumab cultures. Alloreactive sequences whose origin lay in unstimulated CD4+ memory cells were significantly reduced by siplizumab.

Coculturing of the mixed lymphocyte reaction cells was performed at 37°C for 6 days. The V gene's germline CDR1 is LNHDA and CDR2 SQIVND (reference sequence). The CDR3 totals 13 residues. Trimming cost V 5 bases and J 0 bases, with 8 bases left between them. The clonotype comes from a human donor in good health; the cells came from an allogeneic mixed lymphocyte reaction. The chain is built from TRBV19 and TRBJ2-7; D may be TRBD2 (5 bases). The sequenced sample was CFSE-low (dividing) CD4+ T cells sorted from an allogeneic mixed lymphocyte reaction. The CDR3 region is CASSATSSYEQYF. CDR3 DNA sequence: TGTGCCAGTAGTGCCACTAGCTCCTACGAGCAGTACTTC.